The present T cell receptor beta chain was sequenced within a study of shared clonotypes between healthy human individuals. Only in-frame clones appear in the TCRdb table, and some are missing; sequencing was by immunoSEQ multiplex PCR. The table records 600,000 to 800,000 clones, approximately 77% of them present only once. The CDR3 consists of 13 residues. V lost 4 bases to trimming and J lost 3 bases; unmatched junction nucleotides: 2. Germline-derived CDR1 and CDR2 are SGHTS and YDEGEE. A word on this clone: What it binds is unknown.

General study points: A generally larger estimated richness was seen in naive subsets than in memory subsets.

Free of recent acute infections or vaccinations, the donors were healthy HIV-negative adults. Donors comprised only Caucasian adults living in Nashville, Tennessee. Both subsets, CD45RA+ naive and CD45RA-negative memory, were split from the CD4+ cells. This chain uses TRBV5-8 with TRBJ1-2; 8 positions match TRBD1. This TCR was recovered from a woman in her twenties or thirties in good health. Sequenced sample: memory CD4+ T cells sorted from blood. Regarding subset: CD45RA-negative fraction. CDR3 sequence: CASSRTGYYGYTF. In nucleotides, the CDR3 is TGTGCCAGCAGCCGGACAGGGTACTATGGCTACACCTTC.